A selection of T cell receptor beta chains follows, all from one sample in a study of cytomegalovirus exposure and HLA in healthy donors. Only in-frame clones appear in the TCRdb table, and some are missing; sequencing was by immunoSEQ multiplex PCR. The table records 200,000 to 250,000 clones, approximately 78% of them present only once. The sequenced sample was PBMCs. Receptors were obtained from a male donor in good health and CMV-seronegative. Both conserved end residues are part of each CDR3.

J gene | V gene | CDR3 protein
TRBJ2-3 | TRBV11-3 | CASSLSNSLTDTQYF
TRBJ2-1 | TRBV11-2 | CASSFLSGSSYNEQFF
TRBJ1-2 | TRBV6-5 | CASSPRDTNYGYTF
TRBJ2-4 | TRBV30 | CAWSVRAGNIQYF
TRBJ1-1 | TRBV10-3 | CAIRGTGNTEAFF
TRBJ2-3 | TRBV10-2 | CASKLAGEYTQYF
TRBJ2-2 | TRBV9 | CASSVDPGTGELFF
TRBJ2-7 | TRBV7-2 | CASSLGQGLSYEQYF
TRBJ2-7 | TRBV27 | CASSFNSYEQYF
TRBJ2-1 | TRBV2 | CASRLAGGLHEQFF
TRBJ1-1 | TRBV7-9 | CAIGQGMNTEAFF
TRBJ1-4 | TRBV6-5 | CASSSNPGLDEKLFF
TRBJ2-1 | TRBV5-1 | CASRDYRSSYNEQFF
TRBJ2-7 | TRBV4-1 | CASSQDSGARTSGPSYEQYF
TRBJ1-1 | TRBV9 | CASSVEGVTEAFF
TRBJ2-3 | TRBV5-1 | CASSFRQGTDTQYF
TRBJ2-7 | TRBV23-1 | CASSQSLRGSGRECGPYEQYF
TRBJ2-7 | TRBV7-3 | CASSSTSGSIYEQYF
TRBJ2-1 | TRBV7-6 | CASSLPGGGISYNEQFF
TRBJ1-2 | TRBV28 | CASSVHQGKDYGYTF
TRBJ2-7 | TRBV28 | CASSLDGGGSYEQYF
TRBJ1-1 | TRBV30 | CAWSGGGSDTEAFF
TRBJ2-5 | TRBV6-6 | CASSYPPETQYF
TRBJ2-1 | TRBV6-6 | CASSNGMTSSYNEQFF
TRBJ1-5 | TRBV27 | CASSLIGNQPQHF
TRBJ2-7 | TRBV28 | CASSRTGTASYEQYF
TRBJ2-5 | TRBV10-1 | CATQAGVFQTQYF
TRBJ2-7 | TRBV7-9 | CASSAQGDLALRQYF
TRBJ1-6 | TRBV19 | CATGTGGNSPLHF
TRBJ1-2 | TRBV7-9 | CASNPDRGVYGYTF
TRBJ2-2 | TRBV6-6 | CASSYSNSLRTGELFF
TRBJ2-6 | TRBV11-3 | CASSTTGGSGANVLTF
TRBJ2-7 | TRBV7-8 | CASSLGWGPVSSYEQYF
TRBJ2-7 | TRBV18 | CASSPSTRGTSAIRGDHEQYF
TRBJ2-7 | TRBV19 | CASSLTGTSGRDEQYF
TRBJ2-7 | TRBV5-4 | CASSLTGNSYEQYF
TRBJ1-2 | TRBV7-6 | CASSLEGRTNYGYTF
TRBJ1-2 | TRBV6-1 | CASSKDRGSGYTF
TRBJ1-4 | TRBV5-6 | CASSGGQPNEKLFF
TRBJ2-1 | TRBV5-1 | CASSTGGSSYNEQFF
TRBJ2-3 | TRBV7-9 | CASSLFLALPETQYF
TRBJ2-3 | TRBV9 | CASSVGNGASSHTQYF
TRBJ2-2 | TRBV5-6 | CASSSYGQAAGTGELFF
TRBJ2-7 | TRBV29-1 | CSARRGVYEQYF
TRBJ1-4 | TRBV2 | CASIRDRGRGEKLFF